Listed here are 4 T cell receptor beta chains from one sample, sequenced in a study of OX40 agonist ivuxolimab in advanced cancers. Data came from immunoSEQ multiplex PCR; TCRdb stores just in-frame clones and leaves some out. Of about 80,000 clones in the sample, around 86% were seen once. Source: CD4+ or CD8+ T cells sorted from blood, taken in a trial of the OX40 agonist ivuxolimab. All receptors come from an adult with an advanced solid tumor such as melanoma, head and neck, liver or kidney cancer.

Only one count was recorded for this clone. The V call is TRBV18, the J call TRBJ2-3; D is possibly TRBD1 or TRBD2 (6 bases each). V was pared by 5 bases and J by 6 bases, with 12 bases between. This CDR3 region has 13 residues. Germline V lookup: CDR1 KGHSH, CDR2 LQKENI. CDR3 nucleotides: TGTGCCAGCTCAAGGGGGGCCGGGGATACGCAGTATTTT. Residues: CASSRGAGDTQYF.

This clone was observed a single time. The chain has TRBV9 and TRBJ2-5; 8 bases fit TRBD2. V lost 4 bases and J lost 1; bases outside the gene matches: 12. The CDR3 extends over 17 amino acids. CDR1 and CDR2 (germline): SGDLS, YYNGEE. The CDR3 protein is CASSPTLGGLGQETQYF. Here the CDR3 DNA reads TGTGCCAGCAGCCCGACCCTAGGGGGACTAGGCCAAGAGACCCAGTACTTC. Complete variable domain (other parts from reference TRBV9 and TRBJ2-5): DSGVTQTPKHLITATGQRVTLRCSPRSGDLSVYWYQQSLDQGLQFLIQYYNGEERAKGNILERFSAQQFPDLHSELNLSSLELGDSALYFCASSPTLGGLGQETQYFGPGTRLLVL.

The chain joins TRBV16 to TRBJ1-4, with D possibly matching TRBD1 (6 bases). CDR1 is KGHSY, CDR2 FQNENV, per germline. The CDR3 covers 18 residues. The V gene lost 4 bases and the J gene lost 8 bases, with 26 bases spanning the gap. The DNA for the CDR3 is TGTGCCAGCAGCCCCCGAGGATCTAGACAGGCGTCTGGGGAAAAACTGTTTTTT. The encoded protein is CASSPRGSRQASGEKLFF.

This clone was counted once. This sequence joins TRBV6-4 and TRBJ1-4, with D tentatively TRBD1 (5 bases). Trimming shortened V by 6 bases and J by 4 bases, and 12 bases separated the two germline ends. The CDR3 loop spans 14 amino acids. Per germline, CDR1 MRHNA and CDR2 SNTAGT. The CDR3 nucleotides read TGTGCCAGCAGGACGGGGGGGTATAATGAAAAACTGTTTTTT. Protein sequence: CASRTGGYNEKLFF.